This T cell receptor (beta chain) was identified during a study of sequential checkpoint blockade in melanoma. Looking at the study overall: Randomization was 1:1 between first-line nivolumab→ipilimumab and ipilimumab→nivolumab. Whole-study findings and limits: Tumor T-cell fraction and clonality correlated with PD-L1 and CD8+ counts.

Germline V lookup: CDR1 MRHNA, CDR2 SNTAGT. The length of the CDR3 is 11 residues. V was clipped by 6 bases and J by 7 bases, with 8 bases between them. With respect to this clone: The antigen remains undetermined.

Data came from immunoSEQ multiplex PCR; TCRdb stores just in-frame clones and leaves some out. Here the sample spans more than 10,000 clones, roughly 28% being singletons. Treatment: randomized to nivolumab then ipilimumab (arm A) or the reverse (arm B). This chain connects TRBV6-4 to TRBJ2-3; no clear D. The receptor was isolated from a human donor with melanoma. The sample was tumor tissue (inferred from file names), taken from a patient given nivolumab and ipilimumab in sequence. The chain's CDR3 is CASSPRNTQYF. DNA for the CDR3: TGTGCCAGCAGCCCTCGCAATACGCAGTATTTT.